Listed below are T cell receptor beta chains from one sample, sequenced in a study of OX40 agonist ivuxolimab in advanced cancers. Profiled with immunoSEQ multiplex PCR; TCRdb holds only in-frame clones, not every one. The sample lists roughly 100,000 clones, just under 85% seen once, with more than 1.1% in the top ten. The input for sequencing was CD4+ or CD8+ T cells sorted from blood, taken in a trial of the OX40 agonist ivuxolimab. These receptors were obtained from an adult with an advanced solid tumor such as melanoma, head and neck, liver or kidney cancer. Each CDR3 is given with its conserved first and last residue. Each record gives: J gene, CDR3 length, V gene, clone size, D gene, CDR3 DNA, CDR3 protein. A D gene is named only where the DNA matches it firmly. Where a row states a size, it is once, few, many or the class of an expanded clone; other rows omit it.

>TRBJ1-4|17|TRBV4-2|NA|TRBD1
TGTGCCAGCAGCCCAGCACAGGGGGCCGGAGCTAATGAAAAACTGTTTTTT
CASSPAQGAGANEKLFF
>TRBJ1-3|15|TRBV5-1|few|TRBD1
TGCGCCAGCAGCCTAACGGGACAGGCTGGAAACACCATATATTTT
CASSLTGQAGNTIYF
>TRBJ1-5|16|TRBV7-9|few|TRBD1
TGTGCCAGCAGCTTAGGGGCAGGGGGTAAGAATCAGCCCCAGCATTTT
CASSLGAGGKNQPQHF
>TRBJ2-7|14|TRBV7-3|NA|NA
TGTGCCAGCAGCCCAAGCCAGGGTTCCTACGAGCAGTACTTC
CASSPSQGSYEQYF
>TRBJ2-1|14|TRBV6-5|NA|TRBD2
TGTGCCAGCAGGCGGGAGGCGTCCTACAATGAGCAGTTCTTC
CASRREASYNEQFF
>TRBJ1-6|14|TRBV5-1|few|NA
TGCGCCAGCAGCTTAGGGACCCCGAATTCACCCCTCCACTTT
CASSLGTPNSPLHF
>TRBJ1-2|13|TRBV28|NA|TRBD1
TGTGCCAGCAGTTTACAGGGGGCGCGCGGCTACACCTTC
CASSLQGARGYTF
>TRBJ2-3|13|TRBV6-5|NA|NA
TGTGCCAGCAGATCAATAAACACAGATACGCAGTATTTT
CASRSINTDTQYF
>TRBJ2-3|14|TRBV18|NA|TRBD2
TGTGCCAGCTCAAACCAGCGGGGGGCAGATACGCAGTATTTT
CASSNQRGADTQYF
>TRBJ1-5|20|TRBV7-6|NA|NA
TGTGCCAGCAGCCTCCCCGGGGTTGGGGGAGGCGTGGTAAAAGCATCGCCCCAGCATTTT
CASSLPGVGGGVVKASPQHF
>TRBJ2-6|15|TRBV2|NA|NA
TGTGCCAGCACCCAGGGGTTGTCTGGGGCCAACGTCCTGACTTTC
CASTQGLSGANVLTF
>TRBJ2-2|14|TRBV7-9|NA|NA
TGTGCCAGCAGCTTAGAACTAGCTACCGGGGAGCTGTTTTTT
CASSLELATGELFF
>TRBJ1-6|13|TRBV7-2|NA|TRBD1
TGTGCCAGCAGGGGACAGCCAAATTCACCCCTCCACTTT
CASRGQPNSPLHF
>TRBJ2-7|14|TRBV6-5|NA|TRBD1
TGTGCCAGCCGCGACAGGGGAGGCTCCTACGAGCAGTACTTC
CASRDRGGSYEQYF
>TRBJ1-4|13|TRBV21-1|NA|NA
TGTGCCAGATCGGACGGCGGAGATGAAAAACTGTTTTTT
CARSDGGDEKLFF
>TRBJ1-4|15|TRBV4-1|NA|NA
TGCGCCAGCAGCCAAGGAAATGGATTAAATGAAAAACTGTTTTTT
CASSQGNGLNEKLFF
>TRBJ2-3|15|TRBV6-4|NA|NA
TGTGCCAGCAGTGACTCGGGGCTCCCCACAGATACGCAGTATTTT
CASSDSGLPTDTQYF
>TRBJ1-1|12|TRBV29-1|NA|NA
TGCAGCGTGAGGAGCGGGAACACTGAAGCTTTCTTT
CSVRSGNTEAFF
>TRBJ1-2|14|TRBV6-5|NA|NA
TGTGCCAGCAACACCCTGAGGGGGGCAGTTGGCTACACCTTC
CASNTLRGAVGYTF
>TRBJ2-2|12|TRBV11-3|few|NA
TGTGCCAGCAGCTTCCGGGGCGGGGAGCTGTTTTTT
CASSFRGGELFF
>TRBJ1-1|14|TRBV2|NA|TRBD1
TGTGCCAGCAGCCGAGAGGGGGCACGGACTGAAGCTTTCTTT
CASSREGARTEAFF
>TRBJ2-7|16|TRBV28|once|TRBD2
TGTGCCAGCAGTTCCTCGACTAGCGTAAGCTCCTACGAGCAGTACTTC
CASSSSTSVSSYEQYF
>TRBJ2-1|15|TRBV11-2|NA|NA
TGTGCCAGCAGCCGCCGGGGCAGGAATGACAATGAGCAGTTCTTC
CASSRRGRNDNEQFF
>TRBJ1-6|14|TRBV28|few|NA
TGTGCCAGTTATACCAGGGCCGCAAATTCACCCCTCCACTTT
CASYTRAANSPLHF
>TRBJ2-5|15|TRBV25-1|NA|TRBD1
TGTGCCAGCAGACCCCGGACAGGGGGGAAAGAGACCCAGTACTTC
CASRPRTGGKETQYF
>TRBJ2-1|11|TRBV7-8|NA|NA
TGTGCCAGCAAACAGGGCAATGAGCAGTTCTTC
CASKQGNEQFF
>TRBJ2-3|15|TRBV18|NA|NA
TGTGCCAGCTCACCAAGCGCTCGGGGCACAGATACGCAGTATTTT
CASSPSARGTDTQYF
>TRBJ2-2|12|TRBV18|NA|NA
TGTGCCAGCTCACCAAAGGACAGGGAGCTGTTTTTT
CASSPKDRELFF
>TRBJ2-1|16|TRBV11-2|NA|TRBD2
TGTGCCAGCAGTCGTGGAGGTAGCGGGGGGAGCGATGAGCAGTTCTTC
CASSRGGSGGSDEQFF
>TRBJ1-2|12|TRBV28|NA|NA
TGTGCCAGCAGTTGGTCCAATATGGGCTACACCTTC
CASSWSNMGYTF
>TRBJ2-3|16|TRBV18|NA|NA
TGTGCCAGCTCAATCTCCGCGGGACGGGGCACAGATACGCAGTATTTT
CASSISAGRGTDTQYF
>TRBJ1-2|12|TRBV5-6|few|NA
TGTGCCAGCAGCTTGGTAGTAGGGGGCTACACCTTC
CASSLVVGGYTF